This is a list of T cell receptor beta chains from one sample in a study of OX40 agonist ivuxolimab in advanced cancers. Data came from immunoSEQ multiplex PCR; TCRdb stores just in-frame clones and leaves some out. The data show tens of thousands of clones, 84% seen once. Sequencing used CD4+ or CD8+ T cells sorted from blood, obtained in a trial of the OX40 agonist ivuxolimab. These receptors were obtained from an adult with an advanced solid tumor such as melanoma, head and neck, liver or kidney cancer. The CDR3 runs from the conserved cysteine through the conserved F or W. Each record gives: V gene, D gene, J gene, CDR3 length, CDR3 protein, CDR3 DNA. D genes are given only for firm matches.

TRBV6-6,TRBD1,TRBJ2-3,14,CASTIRDRTDTQYF,TGTGCCAGCACCATCCGGGACAGAACAGATACGCAGTATTTT
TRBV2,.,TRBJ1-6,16,CASSEAGGVNNSPLHF,TGTGCCAGCAGTGAAGCGGGGGGCGTAAATAATTCACCCCTCCACTTT
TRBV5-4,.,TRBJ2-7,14,CAFGTSSGSYEQYF,TGTGCCTTCGGAACGTCGTCCGGGTCCTACGAGCAGTACTTC
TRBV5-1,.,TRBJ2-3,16,CASSALNLLGADTQYF,TGCGCCAGCAGCGCCTTGAACCTCTTAGGGGCAGATACGCAGTATTTT
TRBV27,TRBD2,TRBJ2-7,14,CASSRLAGGYEQYF,TGTGCCAGCAGTCGCCTAGCGGGGGGGTACGAGCAGTACTTC
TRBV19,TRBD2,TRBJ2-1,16,CASSVRSGGITNEQFF,TGTGCCAGTAGTGTTCGCAGCGGGGGAATTACAAATGAGCAGTTCTTC
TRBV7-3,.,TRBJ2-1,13,CASSLNSYNEQFF,TGTGCCAGCAGCTTAAATAGCTACAATGAGCAGTTCTTC
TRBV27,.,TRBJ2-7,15,CASSYGSQSSYEQYF,TGTGCCAGCAGTTATGGGAGTCAAAGCTCCTACGAGCAGTACTTC
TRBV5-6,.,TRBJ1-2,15,CASSLAGTGNYGYTF,TGTGCCAGCAGCCTCGCGGGGACGGGAAACTATGGCTACACCTTC
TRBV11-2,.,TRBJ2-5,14,CASSLRSFPETQYF,TGTGCCAGCAGCTTAAGATCCTTTCCAGAGACCCAGTACTTC
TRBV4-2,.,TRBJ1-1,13,CASRPTANTEAFF,TGTGCCAGCAGACCCACGGCGAACACTGAAGCTTTCTTT
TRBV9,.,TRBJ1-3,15,CASSVALGSGNTIYF,TGTGCCAGCAGCGTAGCTCTTGGATCTGGAAACACCATATATTTT